The 22 T cell receptor beta chains reported below all come from one sample, sequenced in a study of blood T cell repertoires in COVID-19. Measured with immunoSEQ multiplex PCR; TCRdb has only the in-frame clones, and not every one. The sample lists roughly 130,000 clones, 90% occurring once. Sequencing was carried out using peripheral blood. These receptors were taken from a man aged 55 to 70 with COVID-19, enrolled during active disease.

This chain joins TRBV5-4 and TRBJ2-1, with 7 bases that match TRBD2. The germline V gene encodes CDR1 SGHNT and CDR2 YYREEE (reference sequence). CDR3 length equals 13 residues. Trimming at V came to 7 bases and at J to 4 bases, leaving 5 bases not matched to a gene. CDR3 protein: CASFPSGYNEQFF. The CDR3 bases are TGTGCCAGCTTTCCTAGCGGTTACAATGAGCAGTTCTTC. The entire variable domain, with the rest obtained from reference TRBV5-4 and TRBJ2-1, is as follows: ETGVTQSPTHLIKTRGQQVTLRCSSQSGHNTVSWYQQALGQGPQFIFQYYREEENGRGNFPPRFSGLQFPNYSSELNVNALELDDSALYLCASFPSGYNEQFFGPGTRLTVL.

The gene calls are TRBV28 and TRBJ2-5; TRBD1 aligns across 9 bases. Germline trimming cut 7 bases from V and 5 bases from J; bases unmatched to any gene: 8. This CDR3 has 14 residues. In germline, CDR1 is MDHEN, CDR2 SYDVKM. This chain's CDR3 is CASTLTGGDETQYF. CDR3 nucleotide sequence: TGTGCCAGCACATTAACAGGGGGCGACGAGACCCAGTACTTC. The full variable domain, completed using reference TRBV28 and TRBJ2-5, is DVKVTQSSRYLVKRTGEKVFLECVQDMDHENMFWYRQDPGLGLRLIYFSYDVKMKEKGDIPEGYSVSREKKERFSLILESASTNQTSMYLCASTLTGGDETQYFGPGTRLLVL.

The genes are TRBV7-8 and TRBJ2-1, with 9 bases lining up with TRBD1. The CDR3 is 16 amino acids. V was pared by 1 base and J by 1 base, with 2 bases of the junction left unmatched. Germline CDR1 reads SGHVS; CDR2 reads FQNEAQ. CDR3: CASSLVGQGSYNEQFF. The CDR3, as DNA: TGTGCCAGCAGCTTAGTAGGACAGGGGTCCTACAATGAGCAGTTCTTC.

This sequence joins TRBV7-2 and TRBJ2-3, with TRBD2 matching over 10 bases. This CDR3 region has 14 residues. The germline CDR1 and CDR2 sequences are SGHTA and FQGNSA. V was pared by 4 bases and J by 5 bases, with 3 bases of the junction left unmatched. The CDR3: CASSSSGSVDTQYF. The CDR3 nucleotides read TGTGCCAGCAGCTCTAGCGGGAGCGTAGATACGCAGTATTTT. The complete variable domain, with remaining parts taken from reference TRBV7-2 and TRBJ2-3, reads GAGVSQSPSNKVTEKGKDVELRCDPISGHTALYWYRQSLGQGLEFLIYFQGNSAPDKSGLPSDRFSAERTGGSVSTLTIQRTQQEDSAVYLCASSSSGSVDTQYFGPGTRLTVL.

This clone occurred a few times. The rearrangement uses TRBV19 and TRBJ2-3; D is possibly TRBD1 (5 bases). Trimming removed 1 base from V and 2 bases from J, with 13 bases in between. This CDR3 has 16 amino acids. CDR1 is LNHDA, CDR2 SQIVND, per germline (reference sequence). CDR3 residues: CASSIGQGDATDTQYF. The CDR3 DNA reads TGTGCCAGTAGTATAGGGCAGGGCGATGCCACAGATACGCAGTATTTT.

The CDR3, as DNA: TGCGCCAGCAGCTTGAAAGTCAGGGGGAATGAGCAGTACTTC. It encodes CASSLKVRGNEQYF. The gene calls are TRBV5-1 and TRBJ2-7; 7 bases fit TRBD1. The V gene end was trimmed by 1 base and the J gene end by 7 bases; junction bases not matched to a gene: 8. The CDR3 has 14 amino acids. Germline V gene data show CDR1 as SGHRS and CDR2 as YFSETQ.

The chain employs TRBV27 and TRBJ2-1; 14 bases line up with TRBD2. Germline values: CDR1 MNHEY, CDR2 SMNVEV (reference sequence). The CDR3 spans 14 residues. Trimming removed 6 bases from V and 8 bases from J; junction bases left unmatched: 3. CDR3 amino acids: CASRGLAGAYEQFF. The CDR3 DNA follows: TGTGCCAGCAGGGGACTAGCGGGGGCATATGAGCAGTTCTTC.

J is TRBJ2-1 and V is TRBV27; TRBD1 matches at 11 bases. The trim removed 5 bases at V and 12 bases at J, leaving 18 bases unmatched. From germline, CDR1 is MNHEY and CDR2 SMNVEV (reference sequence). The CDR3 totals 17 residues. In DNA form, the CDR3 reads TGTGCCAGCAGTAATGGACAGGGGGCGGTTCAACCCCTGCGGCAGTTCTTC. It translates to CASSNGQGAVQPLRQFF.

The chain couples TRBV10-1 to TRBJ1-2; D perhaps matches TRBD1 (5 bases). Germline V gene sequence: CDR1 WNHNN, CDR2 SYGVQD (reference sequence). Trimming left V 5 bases short and J 2 bases short, with 9 bases between. The CDR3 runs 13 residues. CDR3 in amino acids: CASSLRQNYGYTF. CDR3 DNA sequence: TGCGCCAGCAGTTTAAGACAGAACTATGGCTACACCTTC.

V gene TRBV9 combines with J gene TRBJ1-5; the D gene is possibly TRBD1 (5 bases). Germline V gives CDR1 SGDLS, CDR2 YYNGEE. With 4 bases removed from V and 8 bases from J, the gap between germline ends came to 16 bases. The CDR3 consists of 14 residues. The CDR3 region is CASSLGLALEPQHF. The CDR3 DNA follows: TGTGCCAGCAGCCTGGGACTCGCCCTGGAGCCCCAGCATTTT.

This chain connects TRBV28 to TRBJ2-7, with 7 bases aligning to TRBD1. From germline, CDR1 is MDHEN and CDR2 SYDVKM. V was pared by 6 bases and J by 3 bases, with 5 bases of the junction left unmatched. The CDR3 is made up of 13 amino acids. The CDR3 is CASRTGAGYEQYF. The DNA for the CDR3 is TGTGCCAGCAGAACAGGGGCGGGCTACGAGCAGTACTTC.

J is TRBJ1-1 and V is TRBV20-1; D ambiguous. Trimming cost V 3 bases and J 7 bases, with 6 bases left between them. Germline assignment: CDR1 DFQATT and CDR2 SNEGSKA (reference sequence). CDR3 length: 10 amino acids. The CDR3 protein is CSARLGEAFF. CDR3 nucleotides: TGCAGTGCTAGGCTCGGTGAAGCTTTCTTT.

The rearrangement uses TRBV5-5 and TRBJ2-7, with D possibly TRBD1 on 5 matching bases. CDR1 and CDR2 from the germline V gene are SGHKS and YYEKEE (reference sequence). The CDR3 length is 15 residues. V was pared by 2 bases and J by 0 bases, with 12 bases between. DNA of the CDR3: TGTGCCAGCAGCTTTCAGGGTAGCACCTCCTACGAGCAGTACTTC. This sequence encodes CASSFQGSTSYEQYF.

The CDR3 region is CASSYPDTYEQYF. The CDR3 bases are TGTGCCAGCAGTTACCCCGACACCTACGAGCAGTACTTC. The rearrangement joins TRBV6-5 to TRBJ2-7; D is undetermined. Trimming stripped 2 bases from V and 2 bases from J, with 7 bases between. The CDR3 is 13 amino acids. Germline assignment: CDR1 MNHEY and CDR2 SVGAGI.

This rearrangement joins TRBV29-1 to TRBJ2-1; 11 nucleotides align to TRBD2. V was pared by 6 bases and J by 8 bases, with 18 bases of the junction left unmatched. Germline CDR1 SQVTM, CDR2 ANQGSEA. This CDR3 is built from 17 residues. CDR3 in DNA: TGCAGCGTCCTACCGGGACTAGCGGAGACGTACGTGGATGAGCAGTTCTTC. Its translation: CSVLPGLAETYVDEQFF.

This clone was recorded a few times. J is TRBJ1-6 and V is TRBV10-1; 7 bases match TRBD1. The CDR3 covers 13 residues. V lost 10 bases, J lost 7 bases, and 7 bases stayed unmatched. Germline V lookup: CDR1 WNHNN, CDR2 SYGVQD (reference sequence). The CDR3 loop reads CATSRDSNSPLHF. The CDR3 DNA follows: TGCGCCACCAGCCGGGACAGCAATTCACCCCTCCACTTT.

The CDR3 region has the DNA TGTGCCAGCAGCGCACTAGCGTTAAGCTCCTACGAGCAGTACTTC. Residues: CASSALALSSYEQYF. This chain joins TRBV7-8 and TRBJ2-7, with 7 bases that match TRBD2. In germline, CDR1 is SGHVS, CDR2 FQNEAQ. This CDR3 is 15 amino acids long. The V segment lost 5 bases and the J segment 0 bases; nucleotides outside the gene matches: 7.

This rearrangement joins TRBV12-3 or TRBV12-4 to TRBJ1-1; D is undetermined. The ends were cut back, 5 bases at V and 5 bases at J, with 12 bases in the middle. This CDR3 contains 13 residues. The CDR3 is CASSLLGGTEAFF. In DNA, the CDR3 is TGTGCCAGCAGTCTTCTAGGAGGAACTGAAGCTTTCTTT.

The rearrangement joins TRBV25-1 to TRBJ2-2; weak D call: TRBD1 (5 bases). The V end was cut by 3 bases, the J end by 5 bases, with 13 bases between. Germline CDR1 reads MGHDK; CDR2 reads SYGVNS. This CDR3 is built from 15 residues. For the CDR3, the DNA is TGTGCCAGCAGTGACCGTACAGGACCTACCGGGGAGCTGTTTTTT. Residues: CASSDRTGPTGELFF.

The chain links TRBV3-1 (or the pseudogene TRBV3-2) to TRBJ2-5, with D tentatively TRBD2 (5 bases). The CDR3 covers 15 residues. CDR1 LGHDT and CDR2 YNNKEL come from the germline V gene (reference sequence). Trimming took off 5 bases at V and 3 bases at J, with 16 bases between the two ends. Here the CDR3 reads CASSYGAALKETQYF. CDR3 nucleotide sequence: TGTGCCAGCAGCTACGGAGCGGCTCTGAAAGAGACCCAGTACTTC.

The rearrangement links TRBV28 to TRBJ2-2; 9 bases fit TRBD2. From germline, CDR1 is MDHEN and CDR2 SYDVKM. The trim removed 4 bases at V and 3 bases at J, leaving 9 bases unmatched. The CDR3 contains 17 residues. The CDR3 region has the DNA TGTGCCAGCAGTTATTCCGGGACTAGCTTGGACACCGGGGAGCTGTTTTTT. Translated: CASSYSGTSLDTGELFF.

CDR3 loop: CASSPSGRPTDTQYF. The DNA of the CDR3 is TGTGCCAGCAGCCCTAGCGGGAGACCCACAGATACGCAGTATTTT. The chain carries TRBV7-9 and TRBJ2-3; 10 nucleotides agree with TRBD2. Germline V gives CDR1 SEHNR, CDR2 FQNEAQ (reference sequence). With 5 bases clipped from V and 2 bases from J, the junction kept 4 bases outside the gene matches. The CDR3 totals 15 residues.